The entry below gives a single T cell receptor (beta chain) sequence along with its context. These data originate in a study of T cells in Graves' hyperthyroidism and ophthalmopathy. Germline lookup yields CDR1 MNHNS and CDR2 SASEGT. After removal of 6 bases from V and 1 base from J, the junction contained 5 bases not matched to a gene. The length of the CDR3 is 15 residues. The source material, RNA transcripts, was used to amplify TCR beta CDR3 regions. The primer set for the first-round RT-PCR of the TCR CDR3 was HTBI. From the multiplex PCR reads, TCRdb called clonotypes with MiXCR, one entry per CDR3 protein. The data contain some 500,000 distinct CDR3 sequences, roughly 14% of them seen just once; the ten biggest clones take up less than 20%.

The TCR was taken from a woman in her late teens or twenties with Graves' hyperthyroidism. The V and J genes are TRBV6-1 and TRBJ2-3; TRBD1 aligns across 9 bases. Sequencing was carried out using blood. CDR3 nucleotide sequence: TGTGCCAGCAGGGACGGGGACAGGGGCACAGATACGCAGTATTTT. This translates into CASRDGDRGTDTQYF.